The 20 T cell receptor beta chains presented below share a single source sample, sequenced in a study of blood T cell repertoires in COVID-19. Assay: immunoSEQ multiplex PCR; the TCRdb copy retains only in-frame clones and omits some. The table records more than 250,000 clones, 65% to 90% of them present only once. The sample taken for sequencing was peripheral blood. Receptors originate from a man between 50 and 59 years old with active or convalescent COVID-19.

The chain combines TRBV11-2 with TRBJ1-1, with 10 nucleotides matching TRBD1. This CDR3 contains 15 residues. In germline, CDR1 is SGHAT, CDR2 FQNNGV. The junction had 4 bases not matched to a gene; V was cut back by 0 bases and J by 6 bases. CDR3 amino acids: CASSLDPGTGAEAFF. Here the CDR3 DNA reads TGTGCCAGCAGCTTAGATCCCGGGACAGGGGCTGAAGCTTTCTTT. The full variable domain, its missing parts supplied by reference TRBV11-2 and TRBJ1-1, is EAGVAQSPRYKIIEKRQSVAFWCNPISGHATLYWYQQILGQGPKLLIQFQNNGVVDDSQLPKDRFSAERLKGVDSTLKIQPAKLEDSAVYLCASSLDPGTGAEAFFGQGTRLTVV.

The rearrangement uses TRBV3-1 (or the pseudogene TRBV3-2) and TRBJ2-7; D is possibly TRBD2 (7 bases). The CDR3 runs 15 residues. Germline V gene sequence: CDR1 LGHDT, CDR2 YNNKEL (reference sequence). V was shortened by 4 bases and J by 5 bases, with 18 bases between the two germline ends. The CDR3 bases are TGTGCCAGCAGCCCTTGGGGAGGGGGGGGCGACGAGCAGTACTTC. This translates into CASSPWGGGGDEQYF.

The CDR3 sequence is CASSLDTGSSYNEQFF. The CDR3 bases are TGCGCCAGCAGCTTGGATACAGGGAGCTCCTACAATGAGCAGTTCTTC. The chain couples TRBV5-1 to TRBJ2-1; possible D gene TRBD1, 6 bases. Trimming took 0 bases from V and 0 from J, leaving 10 bases between them. The length of the CDR3 is 16 residues. The germline CDR1 and CDR2 sequences are SGHRS and YFSETQ.

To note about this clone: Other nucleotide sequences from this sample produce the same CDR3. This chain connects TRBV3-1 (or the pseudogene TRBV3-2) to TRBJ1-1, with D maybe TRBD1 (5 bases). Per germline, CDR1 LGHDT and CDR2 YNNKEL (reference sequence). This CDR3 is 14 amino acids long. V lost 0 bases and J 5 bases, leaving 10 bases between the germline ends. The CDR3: CASSQDSGGTEAFF. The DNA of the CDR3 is TGTGCCAGCAGCCAAGATTCGGGGGGGACTGAAGCTTTCTTT.

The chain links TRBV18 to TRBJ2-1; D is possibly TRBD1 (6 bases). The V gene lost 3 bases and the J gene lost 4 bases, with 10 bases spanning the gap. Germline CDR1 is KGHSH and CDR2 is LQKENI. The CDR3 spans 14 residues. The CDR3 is CASSPGTSYNEQFF. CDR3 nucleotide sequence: TGTGCCAGCTCACCTGGGACATCTTACAATGAGCAGTTCTTC.

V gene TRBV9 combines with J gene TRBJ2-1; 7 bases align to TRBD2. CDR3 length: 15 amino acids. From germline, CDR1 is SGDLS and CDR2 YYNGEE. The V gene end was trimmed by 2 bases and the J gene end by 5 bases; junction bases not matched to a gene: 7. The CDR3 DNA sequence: TGTGCCAGCAGCGTGAGTCCCCGGGGGGACAATGAGCAGTTCTTC. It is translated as CASSVSPRGDNEQFF.

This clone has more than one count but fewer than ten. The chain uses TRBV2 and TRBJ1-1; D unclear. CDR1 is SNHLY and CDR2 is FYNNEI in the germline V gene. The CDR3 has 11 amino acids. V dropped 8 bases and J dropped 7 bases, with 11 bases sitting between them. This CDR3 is CASGGRVEAFF. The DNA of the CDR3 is TGTGCCAGCGGTGGGCGGGTTGAAGCTTTCTTT. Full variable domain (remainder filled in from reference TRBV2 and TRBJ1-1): EPEVTQTPSHQVTQMGQEVILRCVPISNHLYFYWYRQILGQKVEFLVSFYNNEISEKSEIFDDQFSVERPDGSNFTLKIRSTKLEDSAMYFCASGGRVEAFFGQGTRLTVV.

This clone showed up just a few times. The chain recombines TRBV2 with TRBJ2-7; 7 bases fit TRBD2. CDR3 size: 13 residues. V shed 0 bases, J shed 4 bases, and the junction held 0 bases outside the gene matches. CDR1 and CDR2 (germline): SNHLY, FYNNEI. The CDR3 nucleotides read TGTGCCAGCAGTGAAGCCGGGAGGTACGAGCAGTACTTC. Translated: CASSEAGRYEQYF.

The DNA for the CDR3 is TGTGCCAGCAGCACAGGGGCCTACGAGCAGTACTTC. It yields the protein CASSTGAYEQYF. J is TRBJ2-7 and V is TRBV12-3 or TRBV12-4, with 7 bases lining up with TRBD1. The V and J ends lost 6 bases and 2 bases, in that order; junction bases with no gene match: 1. The CDR3 is 12 residues long.

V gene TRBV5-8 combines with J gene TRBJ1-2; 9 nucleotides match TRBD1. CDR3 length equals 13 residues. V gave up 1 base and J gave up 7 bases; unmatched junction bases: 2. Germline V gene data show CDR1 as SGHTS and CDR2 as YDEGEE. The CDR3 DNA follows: TGTGCCAGCAGCTTGACAGGGGGCCGTGGCTACACCTTC. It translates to CASSLTGGRGYTF.

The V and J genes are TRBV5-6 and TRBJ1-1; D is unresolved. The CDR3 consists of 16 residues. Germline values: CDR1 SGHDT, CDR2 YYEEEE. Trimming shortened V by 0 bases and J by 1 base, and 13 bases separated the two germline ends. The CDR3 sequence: CASSLGPAFENTEAFF. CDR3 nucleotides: TGTGCCAGCAGCTTGGGGCCTGCCTTCGAGAACACTGAAGCTTTCTTT. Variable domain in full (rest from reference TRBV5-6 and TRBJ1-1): DAGVTQSPTHLIKTRGQQVTLRCSPKSGHDTVSWYQQALGQGPQFIFQYYEEEERQRGNFPDRFSGHQFPNYSSELNVNALLLGDSALYLCASSLGPAFENTEAFFGQGTRLTVV.

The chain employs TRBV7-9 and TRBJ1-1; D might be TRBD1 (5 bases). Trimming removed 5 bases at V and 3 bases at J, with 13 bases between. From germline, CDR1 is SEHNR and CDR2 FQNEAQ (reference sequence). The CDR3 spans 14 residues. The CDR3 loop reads CASSALGDHTEAFF. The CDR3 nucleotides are TGTGCCAGCAGCGCCCTAGGGGATCACACTGAAGCTTTCTTT.

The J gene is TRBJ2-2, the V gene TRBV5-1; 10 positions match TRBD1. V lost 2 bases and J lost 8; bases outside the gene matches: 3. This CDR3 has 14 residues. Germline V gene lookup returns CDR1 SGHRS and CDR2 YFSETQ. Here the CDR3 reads CASSLRQGAGELFF. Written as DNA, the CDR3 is TGCGCCAGCAGCTTACGACAGGGGGCTGGGGAGCTGTTTTTT. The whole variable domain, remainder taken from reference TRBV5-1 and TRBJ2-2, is KAGVTQTPRYLIKTRGQQVTLSCSPISGHRSVSWYQQTPGQGLQFLFEYFSETQRNKGNFPGRFSGRQFSNSRSEMNVSTLELGDSALYLCASSLRQGAGELFFGEGSRLTVL.

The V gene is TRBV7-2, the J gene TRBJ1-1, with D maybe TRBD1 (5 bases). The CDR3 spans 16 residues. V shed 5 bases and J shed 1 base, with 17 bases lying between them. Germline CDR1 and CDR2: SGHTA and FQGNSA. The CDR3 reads CASSPGRAGQNTEAFF. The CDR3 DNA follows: TGTGCCAGCAGCCCCGGACGAGCAGGGCAGAACACTGAAGCTTTCTTT. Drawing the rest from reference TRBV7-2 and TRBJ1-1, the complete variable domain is GAGVSQSPSNKVTEKGKDVELRCDPISGHTALYWYRQSLGQGLEFLIYFQGNSAPDKSGLPSDRFSAERTGGSVSTLTIQRTQQEDSAVYLCASSPGRAGQNTEAFFGQGTRLTVV.

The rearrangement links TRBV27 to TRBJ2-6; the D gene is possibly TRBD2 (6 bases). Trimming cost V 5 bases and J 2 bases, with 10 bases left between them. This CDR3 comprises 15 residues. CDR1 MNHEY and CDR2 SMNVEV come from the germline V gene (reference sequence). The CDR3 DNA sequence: TGTGCCAGCAGTCCAAAGCGGGCTGGGGCCAACGTCCTGACTTTC. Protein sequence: CASSPKRAGANVLTF. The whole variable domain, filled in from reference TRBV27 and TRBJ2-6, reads EAQVTQNPRYLITVTGKKLTVTCSQNMNHEYMSWYRQDPGLGLRQIYYSMNVEVTDKGDVPEGYKVSRKEKRNFPLILESPSPNQTSLYFCASSPKRAGANVLTFGAGSRLTVL.

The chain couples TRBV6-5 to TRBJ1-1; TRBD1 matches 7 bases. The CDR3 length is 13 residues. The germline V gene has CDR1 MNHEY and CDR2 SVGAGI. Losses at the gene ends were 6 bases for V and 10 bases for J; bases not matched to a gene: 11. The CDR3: CASRTGTAGGAFF. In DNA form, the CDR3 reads TGTGCCAGCAGAACTGGGACAGCCGGGGGAGCTTTCTTT.

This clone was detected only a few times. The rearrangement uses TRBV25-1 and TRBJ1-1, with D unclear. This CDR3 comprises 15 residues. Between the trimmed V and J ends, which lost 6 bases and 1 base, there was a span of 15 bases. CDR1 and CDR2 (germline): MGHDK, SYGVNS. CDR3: CASSSTELANTEAFF. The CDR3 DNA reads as TGTGCCAGCAGCTCGACGGAGCTTGCGAACACTGAAGCTTTCTTT.

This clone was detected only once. The CDR3 bases are TGTGCCTGGAGTCAGCTCTCGTCTTACTGGAGGGGAGATACGCAGTATTTT. Its protein is CAWSQLSSYWRGDTQYF. The chain recombines TRBV30 with TRBJ2-3; tentative D call: TRBD2 (6 bases). Trimming took 2 bases from V and 5 from J, leaving 23 bases between them. This CDR3 is 17 amino acids long. Germline-derived CDR1 and CDR2 are GTSNPN and SVGIG (reference sequence).

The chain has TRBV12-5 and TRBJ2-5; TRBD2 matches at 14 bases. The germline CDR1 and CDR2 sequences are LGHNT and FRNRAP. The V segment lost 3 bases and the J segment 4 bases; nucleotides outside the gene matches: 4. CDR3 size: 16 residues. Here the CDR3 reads CASGFHGTSGGETQYF. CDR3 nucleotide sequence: TGTGCTAGTGGTTTCCACGGGACTAGCGGGGGAGAGACCCAGTACTTC. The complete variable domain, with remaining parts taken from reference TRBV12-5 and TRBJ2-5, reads DARVTQTPRHKVTEMGQEVTMRCQPILGHNTVFWYRQTMMQGLELLAYFRNRAPLDDSGMPKDRFSAEMPDATLATLKIQPSEPRDSAVYFCASGFHGTSGGETQYFGPGTRLLVL.

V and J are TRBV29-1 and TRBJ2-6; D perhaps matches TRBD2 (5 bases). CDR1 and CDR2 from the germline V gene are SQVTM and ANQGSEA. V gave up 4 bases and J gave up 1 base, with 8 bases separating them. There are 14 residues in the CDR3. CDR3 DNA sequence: TGCAGCGTTGTTTTAGCGTCTGGGGCCAACGTCCTGACTTTC. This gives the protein CSVVLASGANVLTF.